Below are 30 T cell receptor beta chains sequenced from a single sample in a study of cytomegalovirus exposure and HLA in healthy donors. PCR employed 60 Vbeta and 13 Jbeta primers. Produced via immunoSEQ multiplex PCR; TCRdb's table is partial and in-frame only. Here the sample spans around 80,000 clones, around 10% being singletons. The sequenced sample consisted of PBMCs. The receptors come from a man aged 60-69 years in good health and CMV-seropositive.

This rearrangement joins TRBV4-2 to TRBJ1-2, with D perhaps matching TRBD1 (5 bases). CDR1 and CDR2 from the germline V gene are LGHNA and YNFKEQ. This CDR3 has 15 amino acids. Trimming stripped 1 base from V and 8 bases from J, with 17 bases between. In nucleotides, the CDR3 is TGTGCCAGCAGCCAAGGCGGCGGGGGACCTGACGGCTACACCTTC. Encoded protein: CASSQGGGGPDGYTF.

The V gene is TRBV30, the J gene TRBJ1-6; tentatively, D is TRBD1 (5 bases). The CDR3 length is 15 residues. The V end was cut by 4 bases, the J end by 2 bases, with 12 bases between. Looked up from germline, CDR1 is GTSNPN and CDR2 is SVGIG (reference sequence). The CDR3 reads CAWNDRRAYNSPLHF. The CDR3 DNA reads TGTGCCTGGAACGACAGACGGGCCTATAATTCACCCCTCCACTTT.

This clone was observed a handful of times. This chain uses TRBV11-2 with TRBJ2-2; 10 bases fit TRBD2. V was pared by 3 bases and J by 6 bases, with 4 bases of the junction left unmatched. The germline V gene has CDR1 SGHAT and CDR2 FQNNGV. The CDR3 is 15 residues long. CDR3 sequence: CASSFLAGVAGELFF. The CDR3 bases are TGTGCCAGCAGCTTCCTAGCGGGAGTTGCCGGGGAGCTGTTTTTT. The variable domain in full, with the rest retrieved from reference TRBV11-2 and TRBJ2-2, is EAGVAQSPRYKIIEKRQSVAFWCNPISGHATLYWYQQILGQGPKLLIQFQNNGVVDDSQLPKDRFSAERLKGVDSTLKIQPAKLEDSAVYLCASSFLAGVAGELFFGEGSRLTVL.

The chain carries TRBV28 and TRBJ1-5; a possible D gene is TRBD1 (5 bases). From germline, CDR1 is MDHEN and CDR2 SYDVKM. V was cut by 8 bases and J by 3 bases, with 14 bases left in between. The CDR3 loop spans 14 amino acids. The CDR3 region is CASGGAQTNQPQHF. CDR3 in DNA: TGTGCCAGCGGCGGGGCGCAAACCAATCAGCCCCAGCATTTT.

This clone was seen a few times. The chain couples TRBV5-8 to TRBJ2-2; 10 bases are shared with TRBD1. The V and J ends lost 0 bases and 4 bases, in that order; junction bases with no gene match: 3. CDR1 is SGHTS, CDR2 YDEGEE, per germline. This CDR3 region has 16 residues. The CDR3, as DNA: TGTGCCAGCAGCTTGGTCGACAGGGGGCTCACCGGGGAGCTGTTTTTT. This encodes CASSLVDRGLTGELFF. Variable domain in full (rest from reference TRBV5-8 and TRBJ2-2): EAGVTQSPTHLIKTRGQQATLRCSPISGHTSVYWYQQALGLGLQFLLWYDEGEERNRGNFPPRFSGRQFPNYSSELNVNALELEDSALYLCASSLVDRGLTGELFFGEGSRLTVL.

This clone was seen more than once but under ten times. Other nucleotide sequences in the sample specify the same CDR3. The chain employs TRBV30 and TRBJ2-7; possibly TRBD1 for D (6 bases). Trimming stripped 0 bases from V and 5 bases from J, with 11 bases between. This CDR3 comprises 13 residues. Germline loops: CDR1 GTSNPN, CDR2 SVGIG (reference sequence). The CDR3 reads CAWSVQGVHEQYF. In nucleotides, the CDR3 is TGTGCCTGGAGTGTACAGGGAGTACACGAGCAGTACTTC.

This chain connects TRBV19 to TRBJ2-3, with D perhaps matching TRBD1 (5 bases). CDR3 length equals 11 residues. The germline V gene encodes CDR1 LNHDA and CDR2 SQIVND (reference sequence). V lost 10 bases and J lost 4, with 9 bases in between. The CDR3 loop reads CAKKGPDTQYF. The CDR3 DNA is TGTGCCAAGAAGGGGCCAGATACGCAGTATTTT.

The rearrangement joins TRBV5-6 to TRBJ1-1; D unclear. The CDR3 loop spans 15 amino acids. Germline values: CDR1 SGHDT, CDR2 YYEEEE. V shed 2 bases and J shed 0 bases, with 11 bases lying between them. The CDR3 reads CASSFGPYMNTEAFF. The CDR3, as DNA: TGTGCCAGCAGCTTTGGGCCCTACATGAACACTGAAGCTTTCTTT.

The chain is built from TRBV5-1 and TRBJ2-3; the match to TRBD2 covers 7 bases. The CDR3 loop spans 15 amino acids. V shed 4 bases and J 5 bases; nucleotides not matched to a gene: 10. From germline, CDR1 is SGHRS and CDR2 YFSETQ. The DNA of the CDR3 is TGCGCCAGCAGCCAGGGCCACCCGGGGGGAGATACGCAGTATTTT. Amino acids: CASSQGHPGGDTQYF.

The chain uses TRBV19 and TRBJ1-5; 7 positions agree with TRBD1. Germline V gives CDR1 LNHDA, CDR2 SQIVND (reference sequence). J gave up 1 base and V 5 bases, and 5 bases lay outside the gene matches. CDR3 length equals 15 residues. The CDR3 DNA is TGTGCCAGTAGTGGAGGACAGGTCAGCAATCAGCCCCAGCATTTT. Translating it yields CASSGGQVSNQPQHF.

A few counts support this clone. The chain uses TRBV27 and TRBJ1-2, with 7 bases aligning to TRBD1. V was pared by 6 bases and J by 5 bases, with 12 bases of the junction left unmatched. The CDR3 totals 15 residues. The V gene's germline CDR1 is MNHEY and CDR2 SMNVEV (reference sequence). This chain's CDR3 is CASSADRAPHYGYTF. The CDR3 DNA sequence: TGTGCCAGCAGCGCCGACAGGGCACCGCATTATGGCTACACCTTC.

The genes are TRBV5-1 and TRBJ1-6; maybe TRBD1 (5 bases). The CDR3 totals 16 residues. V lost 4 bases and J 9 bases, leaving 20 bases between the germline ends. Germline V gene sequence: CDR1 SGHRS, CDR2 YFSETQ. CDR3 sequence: CASSPAEGRWTSPLHF. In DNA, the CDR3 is TGCGCCAGCAGCCCTGCGGAGGGGCGTTGGACTTCACCCCTCCACTTT. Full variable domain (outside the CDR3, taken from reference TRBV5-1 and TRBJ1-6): KAGVTQTPRYLIKTRGQQVTLSCSPISGHRSVSWYQQTPGQGLQFLFEYFSETQRNKGNFPGRFSGRQFSNSRSEMNVSTLELGDSALYLCASSPAEGRWTSPLHFGNGTRLTVT.

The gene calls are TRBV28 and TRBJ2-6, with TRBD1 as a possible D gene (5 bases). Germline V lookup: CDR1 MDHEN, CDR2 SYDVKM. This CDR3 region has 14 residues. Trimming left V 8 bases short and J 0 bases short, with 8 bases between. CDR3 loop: CASGANSGANVLTF. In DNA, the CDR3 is TGTGCCAGCGGGGCCAACTCTGGGGCCAACGTCCTGACTTTC.

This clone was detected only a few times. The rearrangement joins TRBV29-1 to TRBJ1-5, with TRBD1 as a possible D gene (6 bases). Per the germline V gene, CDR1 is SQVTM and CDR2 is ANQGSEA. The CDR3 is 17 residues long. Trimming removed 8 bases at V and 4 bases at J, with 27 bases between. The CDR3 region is CSFGTPHPYIWNQPQHF. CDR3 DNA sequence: TGCAGCTTCGGGACACCTCATCCCTATATATGGAATCAGCCCCAGCATTTT.

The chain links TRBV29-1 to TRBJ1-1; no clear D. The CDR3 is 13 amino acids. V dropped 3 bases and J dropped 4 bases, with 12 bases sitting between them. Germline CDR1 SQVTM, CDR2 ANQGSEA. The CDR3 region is CSVEAWEGTEAFF. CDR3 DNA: TGCAGCGTTGAGGCCTGGGAGGGCACTGAAGCTTTCTTT.

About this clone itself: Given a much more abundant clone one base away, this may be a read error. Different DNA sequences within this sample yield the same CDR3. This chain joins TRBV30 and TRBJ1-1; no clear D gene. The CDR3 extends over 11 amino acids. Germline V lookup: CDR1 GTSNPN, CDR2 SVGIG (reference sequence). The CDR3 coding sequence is TGTGCCTGGAGTTCCCAACTAGAAGCTTTCTTC. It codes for CAWSSQLEAFF.

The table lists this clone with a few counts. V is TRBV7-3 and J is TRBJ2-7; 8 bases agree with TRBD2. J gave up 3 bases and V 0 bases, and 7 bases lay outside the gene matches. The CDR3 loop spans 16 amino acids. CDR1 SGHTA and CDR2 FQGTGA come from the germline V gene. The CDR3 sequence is CASSLTPGTSVYEQYF. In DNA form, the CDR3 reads TGTGCCAGCAGCTTAACACCCGGGACTAGTGTCTACGAGCAGTACTTC.

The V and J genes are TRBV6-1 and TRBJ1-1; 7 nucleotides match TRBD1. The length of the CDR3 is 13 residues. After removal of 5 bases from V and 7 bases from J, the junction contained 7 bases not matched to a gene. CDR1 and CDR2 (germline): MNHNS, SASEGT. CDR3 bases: TGTGCCAGCAGTCCCCTTAGGACAGGTGAAGCTTTCTTT. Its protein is CASSPLRTGEAFF.

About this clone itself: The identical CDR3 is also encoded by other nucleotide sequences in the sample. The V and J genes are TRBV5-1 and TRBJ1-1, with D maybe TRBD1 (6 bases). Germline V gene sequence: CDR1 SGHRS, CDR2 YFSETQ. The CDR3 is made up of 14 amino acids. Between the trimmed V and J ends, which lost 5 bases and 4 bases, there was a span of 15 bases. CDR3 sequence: CASRDQGQGTEAFF. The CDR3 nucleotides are TGCGCCAGCAGGGATCAGGGGCAGGGCACTGAAGCTTTCTTT. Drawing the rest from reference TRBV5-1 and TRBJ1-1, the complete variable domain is KAGVTQTPRYLIKTRGQQVTLSCSPISGHRSVSWYQQTPGQGLQFLFEYFSETQRNKGNFPGRFSGRQFSNSRSEMNVSTLELGDSALYLCASRDQGQGTEAFFGQGTRLTVV.

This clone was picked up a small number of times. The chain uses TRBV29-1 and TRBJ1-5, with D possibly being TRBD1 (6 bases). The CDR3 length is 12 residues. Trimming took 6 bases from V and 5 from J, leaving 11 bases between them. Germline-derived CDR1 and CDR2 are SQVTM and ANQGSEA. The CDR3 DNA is TGCAGCGTCCGGGACACAGATCAGCCCCAGCATTTT. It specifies CSVRDTDQPQHF.

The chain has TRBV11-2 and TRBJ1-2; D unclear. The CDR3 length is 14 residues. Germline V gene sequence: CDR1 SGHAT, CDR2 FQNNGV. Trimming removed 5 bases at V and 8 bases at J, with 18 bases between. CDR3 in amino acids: CASSISQQSRGYTF. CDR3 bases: TGTGCCAGCAGCATAAGCCAACAGTCGAGAGGCTACACCTTC.

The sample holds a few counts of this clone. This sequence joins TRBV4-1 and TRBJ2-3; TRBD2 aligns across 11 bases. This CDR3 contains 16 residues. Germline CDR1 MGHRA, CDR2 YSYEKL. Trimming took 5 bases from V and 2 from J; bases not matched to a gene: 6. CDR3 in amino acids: CASSAGTSGATDTQYF. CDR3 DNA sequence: TGCGCCAGCAGCGCCGGGACTAGCGGAGCCACAGATACGCAGTATTTT.

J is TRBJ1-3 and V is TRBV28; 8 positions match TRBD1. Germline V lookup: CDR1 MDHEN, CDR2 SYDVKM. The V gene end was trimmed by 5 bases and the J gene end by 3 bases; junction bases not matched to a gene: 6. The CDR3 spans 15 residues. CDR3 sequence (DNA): TGTGCCAGCAGTGGAAACGACAGGGGTGGAAACACCATATATTTT. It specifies CASSGNDRGGNTIYF.

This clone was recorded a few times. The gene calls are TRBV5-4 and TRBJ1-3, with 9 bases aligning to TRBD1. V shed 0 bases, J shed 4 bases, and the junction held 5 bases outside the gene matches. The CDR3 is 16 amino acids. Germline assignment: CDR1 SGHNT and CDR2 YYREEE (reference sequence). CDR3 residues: CASSLGGQGSGNTIYF. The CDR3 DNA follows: TGTGCCAGCAGCTTGGGCGGACAGGGGTCCGGAAACACCATATATTTT.

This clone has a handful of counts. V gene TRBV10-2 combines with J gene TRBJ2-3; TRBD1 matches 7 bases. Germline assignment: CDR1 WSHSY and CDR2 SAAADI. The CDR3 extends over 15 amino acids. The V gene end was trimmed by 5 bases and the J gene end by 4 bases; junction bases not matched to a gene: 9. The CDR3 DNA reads TGCGCCAGCAGTCCTTTAAGACAGGGATCAGATACGCAGTATTTT. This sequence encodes CASSPLRQGSDTQYF.

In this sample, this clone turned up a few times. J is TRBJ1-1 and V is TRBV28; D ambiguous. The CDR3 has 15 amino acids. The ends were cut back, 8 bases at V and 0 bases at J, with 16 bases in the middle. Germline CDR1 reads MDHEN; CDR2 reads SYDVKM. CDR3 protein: CASPPTPLLNTEAFF. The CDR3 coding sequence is TGTGCCAGCCCCCCGACTCCCCTTTTGAACACTGAAGCTTTCTTT.

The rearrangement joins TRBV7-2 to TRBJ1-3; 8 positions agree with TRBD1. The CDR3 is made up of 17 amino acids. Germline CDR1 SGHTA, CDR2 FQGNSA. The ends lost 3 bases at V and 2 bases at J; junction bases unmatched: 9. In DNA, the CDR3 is TGTGCCAGCAGCTTTCCAAAAGGGACAGGAACTGGAAACACCATATATTTT. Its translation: CASSFPKGTGTGNTIYF.

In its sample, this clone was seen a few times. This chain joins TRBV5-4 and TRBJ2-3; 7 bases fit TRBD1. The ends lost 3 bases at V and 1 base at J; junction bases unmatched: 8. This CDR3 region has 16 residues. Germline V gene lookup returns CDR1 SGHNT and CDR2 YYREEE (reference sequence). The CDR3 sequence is CASSSRSGTGTDTQYF. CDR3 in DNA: TGTGCCAGCAGCTCCCGATCGGGGACAGGCACAGATACGCAGTATTTT. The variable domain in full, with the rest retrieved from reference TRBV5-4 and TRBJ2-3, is ETGVTQSPTHLIKTRGQQVTLRCSSQSGHNTVSWYQQALGQGPQFIFQYYREEENGRGNFPPRFSGLQFPNYSSELNVNALELDDSALYLCASSSRSGTGTDTQYFGPGTRLTVL.

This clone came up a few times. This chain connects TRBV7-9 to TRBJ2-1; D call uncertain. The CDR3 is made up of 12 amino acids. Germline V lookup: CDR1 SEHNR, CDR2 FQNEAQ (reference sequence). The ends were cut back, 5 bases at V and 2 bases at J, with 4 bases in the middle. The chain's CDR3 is CASSPTYNEQFF. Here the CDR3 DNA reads TGTGCCAGCAGCCCAACCTACAATGAGCAGTTCTTC.

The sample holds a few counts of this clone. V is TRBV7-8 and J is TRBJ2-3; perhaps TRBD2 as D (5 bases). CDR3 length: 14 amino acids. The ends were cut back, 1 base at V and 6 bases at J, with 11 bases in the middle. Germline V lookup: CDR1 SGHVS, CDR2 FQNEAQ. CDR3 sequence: CASSLETSFDTQYF. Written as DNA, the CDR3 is TGTGCCAGCAGCTTAGAAACTAGTTTCGATACGCAGTATTTT.